This TCR beta chain was profiled in a study of cytomegalovirus exposure and HLA in healthy donors. This CDR3 is 16 amino acids long. The germline V gene encodes CDR1 SGHDT and CDR2 YYEEEE. The PCR employed 60 Vbeta primers together with 13 Jbeta primers. Authors' methods: Per a later analysis, the number of unique TCR beta chains was roughly 83 million, of which around 9.9 million were shared. Using immunoSEQ multiplex PCR, the repertoire was profiled, and TCRdb retains in-frame clones only, with some absent. V, J and clone size derive from that table, while D and trimming were established from the DNA sequence. The profile shows 150,000 to 200,000 clones, roughly 80% of them singletons. This clone came up once. An end of the junction does not agree with germline; a read error may underlie this. At the DNA level, this CDR3 is encoded by other sequences in the same sample as well.

Sequences were obtained from PBMCs. The source is a woman in her fifties or sixties in good health and CMV-seronegative. This rearrangement joins TRBV5-6 to TRBJ1-6, with TRBD1 matching 8 bases. In DNA, the CDR3 is TGCGCCAGCAGCGGGGGGACAGGCGAATATAATTCACCCCTCCACTTT. Encoded protein: CASSGGTGEYNSPLHF.